This entry describes one T cell receptor (beta chain). Its antigen is currently unknown. TCRdb's copy holds only in-frame clones and misses some; the assay was immunoSEQ multiplex PCR. Of around 33,000 clones in the sample, about 74% were seen once. The CDR3 sequence is 13 residues long. V was cut by 4 bases and J by 5 bases, with 9 bases left in between. The germline gives CDR1 KGHSH, CDR2 LQKENI. These data come from a study of STAT3 mutations in large granular lymphocyte leukemia. At the level of the study: Roughly half of the longitudinally sequenced T-LGLL patients carried detectable canonical activating STAT3 mutations. Immunosuppressive therapy was given to more than half of T-LGLL patients.

Study-level findings and limits: In T-cell large granular lymphocyte leukemia, about half of patients showed multiple immunodominant subclonotypes. Persisting codominant clonotypes may have hidden a small pathogenic clone.

The TCR sequence derives from a woman aged 45-59 years with T-cell large granular lymphocyte leukemia. Some clones in this sample may be carry-over from other donors' samples. The specimen sequenced was peripheral blood mononuclear cells. The chain carries TRBV18 and TRBJ2-1; possibly TRBD1 for D (5 bases). The CDR3 is CASSLFRDNEQFF. DNA of the CDR3: TGTGCCAGCTCACTCTTCAGGGACAATGAGCAGTTCTTC.